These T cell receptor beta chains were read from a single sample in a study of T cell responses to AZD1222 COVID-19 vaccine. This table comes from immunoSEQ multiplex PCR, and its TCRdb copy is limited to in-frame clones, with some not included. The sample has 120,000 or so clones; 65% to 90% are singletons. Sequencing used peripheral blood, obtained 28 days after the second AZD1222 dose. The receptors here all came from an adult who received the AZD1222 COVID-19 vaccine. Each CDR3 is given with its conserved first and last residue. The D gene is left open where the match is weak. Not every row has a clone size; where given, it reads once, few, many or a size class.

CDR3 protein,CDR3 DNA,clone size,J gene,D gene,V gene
CASSPGRGADTQYF,TGTGCCAGCAGTCCCGGTAGGGGTGCAGATACGCAGTATTTT,NA,TRBJ2-3,NA,TRBV2
CASSQLAGSETQYF,TGTGCCAGCAGCCAATTGGCTGGGAGTGAGACCCAGTACTTC,NA,TRBJ2-5,NA,TRBV14
CASSEPNRVYEQFF,TGTGCCAGCAGTGAACCCAACAGGGTCTATGAGCAGTTCTTC,NA,TRBJ2-1,NA,TRBV25-1
CASSRTGISGNTIYF,TGTGCCAGCAGCCGAACCGGGATCTCTGGAAACACCATATATTTT,NA,TRBJ1-3,NA,TRBV5-5
CASSIGSSYYGYTF,TGTGCCAGTAGTATAGGCAGCTCCTACTATGGCTACACCTTC,NA,TRBJ1-2,NA,TRBV19
CASSPTPGTHSNQPQHF,TGTGCCAGCAGCCCCACCCCCGGGACACATAGCAATCAGCCCCAGCATTTT,NA,TRBJ1-5,NA,TRBV3-1/TRBV3-2
CASSLVAQADSNQPQHF,TGTGCCAGCAGCTTAGTGGCACAGGCGGATAGCAATCAGCCCCAGCATTTT,once,TRBJ1-5,NA,TRBV7-9
CSVGEGNTGELFF,TGCAGCGTTGGGGAGGGGAACACCGGGGAGCTGTTTTTT,NA,TRBJ2-2,TRBD2,TRBV29-1
CASRRTNYGYTF,TGTGCCAGTAGGAGAACTAACTATGGCTACACCTTC,NA,TRBJ1-2,NA,TRBV19
CASRKQGRARGYTF,TGTGCCAGCAGAAAACAGGGAAGGGCACGCGGCTACACCTTC,NA,TRBJ1-2,NA,TRBV28
CSVDPGDYGYTF,TGCAGCGTTGATCCAGGGGACTATGGCTACACCTTC,NA,TRBJ1-2,NA,TRBV29-1
CASSQEGWASGGEETQYF,TGCGCCAGCAGCCAAGAAGGGTGGGCTAGCGGGGGTGAGGAGACCCAGTACTTC,NA,TRBJ2-5,TRBD2,TRBV4-3
CASRRGGGNQPQHF,TGTGCCAGCAGAAGGGGCGGGGGGAATCAGCCCCAGCATTTT,NA,TRBJ1-5,NA,TRBV6-5
CASSGPGQGGYEQYF,TGTGCCAGCAGCGGGCCGGGACAGGGGGGCTACGAGCAGTACTTC,NA,TRBJ2-7,TRBD1,TRBV5-6
CASSLGSRDYNEQFF,TGTGCCAGCAGCCTCGGATCCCGGGACTACAATGAGCAGTTCTTC,NA,TRBJ2-1,NA,TRBV11-2
CASSVVPSTDTQYF,TGTGCCAGCAGCGTTGTCCCTAGCACAGATACGCAGTATTTT,once,TRBJ2-3,NA,TRBV9
CASSQRMAGAGEQFF,TGTGCCAGCAGCCAGAGGATGGCGGGGGCGGGTGAGCAGTTCTTC,NA,TRBJ2-1,NA,TRBV11-2
CASTLSYGTDEQFF,TGCGCCAGCACTCTTTCTTATGGGACAGATGAGCAGTTCTTC,NA,TRBJ2-1,TRBD1,TRBV5-1
CAWSGGWRSYEQYF,TGTGCCTGGAGTGGAGGGTGGAGGTCCTACGAGCAGTACTTC,NA,TRBJ2-7,NA,TRBV30
CASSGGQGRSGNTIYF,TGTGCCAGCAGTGGGGGACAGGGAAGGTCTGGAAACACCATATATTTT,NA,TRBJ1-3,TRBD1,TRBV25-1
CASSHGGPQSAKNIQYF,TGTGCCAGCAGCCATGGGGGGCCCCAATCAGCCAAAAACATTCAGTACTTC,once,TRBJ2-4,NA,TRBV3-1/TRBV3-2
CASSPSGTDAEAFF,TGTGCCAGCTCCCCTTCCGGGACAGATGCTGAAGCTTTCTTT,NA,TRBJ1-1,TRBD1,TRBV18
CASSYGDTQYF,TGTGCCAGTAGTTACGGAGATACGCAGTATTTT,NA,TRBJ2-3,NA,TRBV19
CASSILDRDGF,TGTGCCAGCAGCATACTAGACAGGGATGGATTC,once,TRBJ1-2,TRBD1,TRBV7-9
CASSVRYFEAFF,TGTGCCAGTAGTGTAAGGTACTTTGAAGCTTTCTTT,NA,TRBJ1-1,NA,TRBV19
CASSQKQVNSPLHF,TGCGCCAGCAGCCAAAAACAGGTTAATTCACCCCTCCACTTT,NA,TRBJ1-6,NA,TRBV4-3
CASSQDGGAKNIQYF,TGTGCCAGCAGCCAAGATGGAGGGGCCAAAAACATTCAGTACTTC,NA,TRBJ2-4,NA,TRBV3-1/TRBV3-2
CASTPDTNTEAFF,TGTGCCAGCACCCCGGACACGAACACTGAAGCTTTCTTT,NA,TRBJ1-1,NA,TRBV7-9
CASSLQGDYGYTF,TGCGCCAGCAGCTTGCAGGGGGACTATGGCTACACCTTC,NA,TRBJ1-2,TRBD1,TRBV5-1
CASSQYGTRDVETQYF,TGTGCCAGCAGTCAATACGGGACTCGGGACGTGGAGACCCAGTACTTC,NA,TRBJ2-5,NA,TRBV27
CASSHTDREAEKLFF,TGTGCCAGCAGCCATACCGACAGGGAAGCCGAAAAACTGTTTTTT,NA,TRBJ1-4,TRBD1,TRBV3-1/TRBV3-2
CASSSGLGSGTDTQYF,TGTGCCAGCTCCTCCGGACTAGGTTCTGGCACAGATACGCAGTATTTT,NA,TRBJ2-3,TRBD2,TRBV18
CASSPDGQGDYGYTF,TGCGCCAGCAGCCCAGACGGACAGGGGGACTATGGCTACACCTTC,NA,TRBJ1-2,TRBD1,TRBV5-1
CASLGGVNGELFF,TGTGCCAGCTTAGGCGGAGTTAACGGGGAGCTGTTTTTT,few,TRBJ2-2,NA,TRBV6-5
CASTESPVYGSPLHF,TGTGCCAGCACTGAATCCCCGGTTTATGGTTCACCCCTCCACTTT,once,TRBJ1-6,NA,TRBV2
CASRRQGSYEQYF,TGTGCCAGCAGAAGACAGGGGTCCTACGAGCAGTACTTC,NA,TRBJ2-7,TRBD1,TRBV2
CASSRTPNTGELFF,TGTGCCAGCAGTAGGACCCCGAACACCGGGGAGCTGTTTTTT,NA,TRBJ2-2,NA,TRBV7-3
CASRGSRTEAFF,TGTGCCAGTAGGGGAAGTCGGACTGAAGCTTTCTTT,few,TRBJ1-1,NA,TRBV19
CSGGTDTYEQYF,TGCAGCGGAGGAACAGACACCTACGAGCAGTACTTC,few,TRBJ2-7,NA,TRBV29-1
CASSPEQGNSPLHF,TGTGCCAGCTCACCAGAACAGGGGAATTCACCCCTCCACTTT,NA,TRBJ1-6,TRBD1,TRBV18
CASSVGQGNTGELFF,TGTGCCAGCAGCGTCGGACAGGGGAACACCGGGGAGCTGTTTTTT,NA,TRBJ2-2,TRBD1,TRBV9
CASSSGQGYTEAFF,TGTGCCAGTAGTAGCGGACAGGGTTACACTGAAGCTTTCTTT,once,TRBJ1-1,TRBD1,TRBV19
CASSSGQGVYEKLFF,TGTGCCAGCAGCTCCGGACAGGGAGTCTATGAAAAACTGTTTTTT,NA,TRBJ1-4,TRBD1,TRBV7-2
CASSQRVGTGDYGYTF,TGCGCCAGCAGCCAAAGGGTAGGGACCGGGGACTATGGCTACACCTTC,once,TRBJ1-2,NA,TRBV4-3
CASSPGQADLGDEQYF,TGTGCCAGCTCACCGGGACAGGCCGACTTGGGAGACGAGCAGTACTTC,NA,TRBJ2-7,TRBD1,TRBV18
CASSLERGDMFYNEQFF,TGTGCCAGCAGCTTAGAGAGAGGGGACATGTTCTACAATGAGCAGTTCTTC,NA,TRBJ2-1,NA,TRBV11-3
CATKGKRDRADTEAFF,TGTGCCACCAAGGGTAAGCGGGACAGGGCAGACACTGAAGCTTTCTTT,few,TRBJ1-1,TRBD1,TRBV15
CASSRRDTEAFF,TGTGCCAGTAGTAGAAGGGATACTGAAGCTTTCTTT,NA,TRBJ1-1,NA,TRBV19
CASSSEGQGVYNSPLHF,TGTGCCAGCAGTTCCGAAGGACAGGGGGTATATAATTCACCCCTCCACTTT,NA,TRBJ1-6,TRBD1,TRBV27
CASTGRTSGGQYF,TGTGCCAGCACCGGACGGACATCGGGGGGGCAGTATTTT,NA,TRBJ2-3,TRBD2,TRBV6-5
CASSEWSAPAKNIQYF,TGTGCCAGCAGTGAATGGAGTGCTCCGGCCAAAAACATTCAGTACTTC,NA,TRBJ2-4,NA,TRBV6-1
CAISTRGRGSYEQYF,TGTGCCATCAGTACAAGGGGGAGGGGCTCCTACGAGCAGTACTTC,NA,TRBJ2-7,NA,TRBV10-3
CASSSSAGTGQQYF,TGTGCCAGCAGCTCCTCCGCGGGAACAGGGCAACAGTACTTC,NA,TRBJ2-4,NA,TRBV11-2
CASSLGSGVRQPQHF,TGTGCCAGCAGCTTAGGTTCAGGGGTTAGACAGCCCCAGCATTTT,NA,TRBJ1-5,NA,TRBV7-9
CASSSPNRGWTEKLFF,TGTGCCAGCAGCTCCCCTAACAGGGGGTGGACCGAAAAACTGTTTTTT,NA,TRBJ1-4,TRBD1,TRBV28